This note documents a single T cell receptor (beta chain) sequence. This clone was seen only a few times. Which antigen it targets is not known. Per-nucleotide qualities are absent, and no much larger clonotype sits a single base away. These data belong to a study of beta chain features in type 1 diabetes (dated by TCRdb to about 2018). Study-wide context: Mean age, gender distribution, total cell number and subset yield were not different between patients and healthy donors. A total of under 140,000,000 sorted cells were examined across all samples, and the number of cells per subset was strongly correlated with RNA yield. The study compared TCRB repertoires of sorted circulating CD4+ T cell subsets between recently diagnosed type 1 diabetes patients and matched healthy donors. Whereas all 28 donors provided naive and central memory subsets, regulatory and stem cell-like memory subsets were isolated from just 8 patients and roughly eight healthy donors. On the study overall, not on this receptor specifically: Only small numbers of individuals were included in the HLA sub-analyses, which left unresolved whether HLA type had any influence on TCRB rearrangement. Because cDNA was sequenced instead of genomic DNA, highly expressing activated cells could be over-represented, though the groups showed no difference in activation or CD3 levels. Shorter templates might be favored by PCR, yet because patient and control samples were amplified and corrected together, any such skew would affect both groups equally. The naive, central memory and regulatory TCRB repertoires appeared to resemble one another more closely among patients than among healthy donors. At VDJ recombination sites, patients with type 1 diabetes made fewer insertions and deleted more nucleotides, a pattern implying thymic rearrangement abnormalities. Type 1 diabetes patients showed a moderate but significant shortening of TCRB CDR3 length in all four CD4+ subsets.

The germline V end is reduced by 6 bases and the J end by 2 bases; junction bases left unmatched: 3. The germline V gene provides CDR1 SGHTA and CDR2 FQGNSA. The CDR3 spans 14 residues, from the cysteine through the phenylalanine. Only CDR3 DNA remains: 42 bases, in frame from the first base. The entire amount of isolated RNA was reverse transcribed using the High Capacity cDNA Reverse Transcription Kit, so the sequenced TCRB transcripts were expressed ones. Deep immunoSEQ sequencing was performed on naive, central memory and regulatory T cell samples, with an average of about 3.57 million total reads per sample. After sorted cells were lysed in RLT buffer, RNA was extracted with DNase-treated RNeasy Micro or Mini kits, with the choice depending on cell number. To prevent cross-contamination, each cell subset was processed individually, whereas patient and healthy donor samples were processed jointly. The immunoSEQ multiplex PCR was used to amplify TCRB sequences from cDNA, generating 87-bp fragments that spanned the CDR3 region. Amplicons were sequenced on the Illumina HiSeq platform. Per the authors' processing: PCR bias was computationally corrected using synthetic template baselines, reads within Hamming distance 2 were collapsed, and singletons that could not be merged were discarded. Reads were aligned to IMGT to assign V, D and J genes, CDR3 length, and insertions or deletions at six rearrangement sites. Clonotype counts were normalized to sorted cell number within each subset before computing true diversity and Gini coefficients with the tcR R package. The overlap coefficient, calculated on TCRB nucleotide sequences, was used to quantify repertoire sharing. Out-of-frame TCRB sequences from naive cells were analyzed as a proxy for the pre-selection repertoire. TCRdb obtained this table from immuneACCESS and retained in-frame rearrangements with V and J assigned. These tables miss some clones; where compared with another copy, unresolved V genes account for less than half of the shortfall, and the remainder is unexplained. The V and J calls and clone size are taken from that table; D and trimming were inferred from the DNA. In this sample the table shows about 450,000 clones, 11% of which occur a single time. The ten largest clones add up to around 0.05% of the sample.

Each donor gave one peripheral blood draw, averaging approximately 110 mL, which was collected into heparinised tubes. Naive, central memory, regulatory and stem cell-like memory CD4+ T cells were sorted on a BD FACSAria II using a panel including CD45RO, CCR7, CD25, CD127, CD95 and CD27. Purity was above 98% for every sorted population. PBMCs were separated immediately by Lymphoprep density gradient centrifugation and were stained directly, without being cultured. Samples were stained and sorted in pairs, with one healthy donor and one patient per experiment, so that batch effects were minimized. The TCR was taken from a woman aged 18-29 years in good health. This receptor chain uses TRBV7-2 and TRBJ2-3, with 9 middle bases fitting TRBD1. The sequencing input was naive CD4+ T cells from blood. The cell subset or site tag for this specimen amounts to: true naive CD4+ T cells. The nucleotide sequence reads TGTGCCAGCAGAAACAGGGGGCCCACAGATACGCAGTATTTT. It translates to CASRNRGPTDTQYF.